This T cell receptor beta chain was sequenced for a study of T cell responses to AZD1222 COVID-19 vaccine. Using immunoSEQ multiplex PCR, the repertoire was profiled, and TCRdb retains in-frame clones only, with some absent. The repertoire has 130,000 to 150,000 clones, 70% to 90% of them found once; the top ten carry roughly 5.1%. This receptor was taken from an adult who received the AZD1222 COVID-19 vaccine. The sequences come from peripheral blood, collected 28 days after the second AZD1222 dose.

The CDR3 coding sequence is TGCGCCAGCAGCCAAAGGGCTCGACTAGCGGGAGGAAGGCAGTTCTTC. Amino acids: CASSQRARLAGGRQFF. The chain is built from TRBV10-1 and TRBJ2-1, with TRBD2 matching 13 bases. V lost 6 bases, J lost 12 bases, and 14 bases stayed unmatched. This CDR3 is 16 amino acids long. CDR1 and CDR2 (germline): WNHNN, SYGVQD (reference sequence).